The 10 T cell receptor beta chains below all came from one sample that was sequenced in a study of blood T cell repertoires in COVID-19. The method was immunoSEQ multiplex PCR; TCRdb's version includes in-frame clones alone and lacks a portion of them. Of about 98,000 clones in the sample, roughly 80% were seen once. Sequencing was done on a sample of peripheral blood. Receptor source: a human donor in a cohort sampled during active COVID-19.

This chain joins TRBV18 and TRBJ2-3; the match to TRBD2 covers 7 bases. V dropped 5 bases and J dropped 2; count of bases not matched to a gene: 4. The CDR3 contains 14 residues. CDR1 and CDR2 (germline): KGHSH, LQKENI. This CDR3 is CASSAGAYTDTQYF. The CDR3 coding sequence is TGTGCCAGCTCAGCGGGAGCCTACACAGATACGCAGTATTTT.

This clone has a single count. This chain links TRBV18 with TRBJ2-5, with D possibly TRBD1 on 6 matching bases. V was trimmed by 6 bases and J by 3 bases, leaving 11 bases between them. CDR1 is KGHSH and CDR2 is LQKENI in the germline V gene. This CDR3 spans 13 amino acids. The CDR3 is CASSPGQKETQYF. The CDR3 nucleotides are TGTGCCAGCTCCCCTGGACAGAAAGAGACCCAGTACTTC.

This chain uses TRBV9 with TRBJ2-2; 9 bases agree with TRBD2. Germline values: CDR1 SGDLS, CDR2 YYNGEE. The CDR3 loop spans 17 amino acids. V dropped 0 bases and J dropped 4; count of bases not matched to a gene: 7. The CDR3, as DNA: TGTGCCAGCAGCGTAGAGTTGCGGGGGGGCGGCACCGGGGAGCTGTTTTTT. Encoded protein: CASSVELRGGGTGELFF.

The genes are TRBV5-1 and TRBJ2-7; 10 nucleotides align to TRBD1. Per the germline V gene, CDR1 is SGHRS and CDR2 is YFSETQ. Germline trimming cut 5 bases from V and 2 bases from J; bases unmatched to any gene: 4. The CDR3 consists of 14 residues. The CDR3 is CASSRGQGAYEQYF. The CDR3, as DNA: TGCGCCAGCAGTCGCGGACAGGGGGCCTACGAGCAGTACTTC.

The rearrangement uses TRBV6-5 and TRBJ2-7; D is undetermined. The length of the CDR3 is 14 residues. Germline-derived CDR1 and CDR2 are MNHEY and SVGAGI. Between the trimmed V and J ends, which lost 7 bases and 3 bases, there was a span of 16 bases. The CDR3 DNA reads as TGTGCCAGCACCCGAGATCGGTCCGGCTACGAGCAGTACTTC. Amino acid sequence: CASTRDRSGYEQYF.

The genes are TRBV19 and TRBJ2-3; 14 bases match TRBD2. The CDR3 spans 19 residues. Trimming took 4 bases from V and 1 from J; bases not matched to a gene: 10. Germline CDR1 and CDR2: LNHDA and SQIVND (reference sequence). CDR3: CASSRKTSGGARGTDTQYF. The DNA for the CDR3 is TGTGCCAGTAGTAGGAAGACTAGCGGGGGGGCAAGAGGCACAGATACGCAGTATTTT.

The chain uses TRBV5-6 and TRBJ1-6, with a possible D match to TRBD1 (6 bases). Trimming left V 1 base short and J 10 bases short, with 18 bases between. The CDR3 is 16 amino acids. The V gene's germline CDR1 is SGHDT and CDR2 YYEEEE. The CDR3 here is CASSLYSGQTGSPLHF. In nucleotides, the CDR3 is TGTGCCAGCAGCTTGTATTCCGGACAGACTGGCTCACCCCTCCACTTT.

This clone has only a few counts. The chain recombines TRBV10-3 with TRBJ1-1; TRBD1 aligns across 8 bases. This CDR3 spans 15 amino acids. J gave up 3 bases and V 3 bases, and 6 bases lay outside the gene matches. Germline V CDR1 and CDR2: ENHRY, SYGVKD. Here the CDR3 DNA reads TGTGCCATCAGTGACCGGACAGGGATGGACACTGAAGCTTTCTTT. Its protein product is CAISDRTGMDTEAFF.

The V and J genes are TRBV7-2 and TRBJ2-7; 8 nucleotides agree with TRBD1. CDR1 SGHTA and CDR2 FQGNSA come from the germline V gene. The CDR3 totals 12 residues. J gave up 6 bases and V 5 bases, and 3 bases lay outside the gene matches. The CDR3 DNA is TGTGCCAGCAGCGTACAGGGGGGCGAGCAGTACTTC. Protein product: CASSVQGGEQYF.

This clone has a handful of counts. The chain recombines TRBV2 with TRBJ2-1; unclear D gene. V gave up 6 bases and J gave up 0 bases, with 12 bases separating them. The CDR3 is made up of 15 amino acids. Germline V gives CDR1 SNHLY, CDR2 FYNNEI. As DNA, the CDR3 is TGTGCCAGCAGCGCGACTGTGAGCTCCTACAATGAGCAGTTCTTC. Translated, it gives CASSATVSSYNEQFF.